These 12 T cell receptor beta chains came from one sample sequenced in a study of monozygotic twins with inflammatory bowel disease. TCRdb re-called the 5' RACE reads, yielding one record per CDR3 amino acid sequence without DNA. This repertoire includes over 150,000 distinct CDR3 sequences. The sequenced sample was blood. The source is a human donor with ulcerative colitis or Crohn's disease, or a healthy co-twin of an affected twin (not recorded which).

The rearrangement joins TRBV12-3 or TRBV12-4 to TRBJ2-1; TCRdb reports TRBD1, a call that lacks DNA to check it against. The CDR3 extends over 18 amino acids. CDR3 amino acids: CASSSGTGGRKAYNEQFF.

V is TRBV29-1 and J is TRBJ2-1; without DNA, the TCRdb call of TRBD1 cannot be checked. This CDR3 comprises 14 residues. Germline CDR1 reads SQVTM; CDR2 reads ANQGSEA. The CDR3 reads CSVGEWSSYNEQFF.

The genes are TRBV20-1 and TRBJ2-5; TCRdb's assignment of TRBD1 cannot be checked, as there is no DNA. Per the germline V gene, CDR1 is DFQATT and CDR2 is SNEGSKA (reference sequence). The CDR3 is made up of 15 amino acids. CDR3 in amino acids: CSARKGTGAGEAQYF.

The V call is TRBV30, the J call TRBJ2-7; TCRdb lists TRBD2, though no DNA is available to test this call. The germline V gene has CDR1 GTSNPN and CDR2 SVGIG (reference sequence). This CDR3 region has 15 residues. CDR3 loop: CAWSRPGLGGYEQYF.

V usage is TRBV3-1 and J usage is TRBJ2-5; TCRdb returns TRBD1, unconfirmable since there is no DNA. In germline, CDR1 is LGHDT, CDR2 YNNKEL (reference sequence). The CDR3 is 15 residues long. CDR3 protein: CASSQEGAMRETQYF.

This chain joins TRBV4-1 and TRBJ1-4; TCRdb returns TRBD1, unconfirmable since there is no DNA. Germline loops: CDR1 MGHRA, CDR2 YSYEKL. The CDR3 has 16 amino acids. CDR3 residues: CASSPLDQGNNEKLFF.

The rearrangement uses TRBV25-1 and TRBJ2-3; with no DNA, the TCRdb D assignment of TRBD1 cannot be verified. This CDR3 is 15 amino acids long. Germline CDR1 MGHDK, CDR2 SYGVNS. CDR3 sequence: CASSESLSGADTQYF.

The chain combines TRBV5-5 with TRBJ1-1; TCRdb's D call, TRBD1, is unchecked because there is no DNA. The length of the CDR3 is 14 residues. Per germline, CDR1 SGHKS and CDR2 YYEKEE (reference sequence). The CDR3 protein is CASSLQPGQTEAFF.

The chain links TRBV29-1 to TRBJ2-6; TCRdb outputs TRBD2, but without DNA this stays unchecked. The CDR3 runs 14 residues. Germline V gives CDR1 SQVTM, CDR2 ANQGSEA. The CDR3 spells CSVHSGIGANVLTF.

The rearrangement joins TRBV11-1 to TRBJ1-1. Germline lookup yields CDR1 SGHAT and CDR2 FQDESV (reference sequence). This CDR3 has 14 amino acids. CDR3 sequence reads: CASSRGRVRTEAFF.

The chain is built from TRBV9 and TRBJ1-2; the D gene TCRdb calls, TRBD1, cannot be checked with no DNA. CDR3 length: 16 amino acids. Germline values: CDR1 SGDLS, CDR2 YYNGEE. Here the CDR3 reads CASSIAGDRGNYGYTF. Full variable domain (rest looked up from reference TRBV9 and TRBJ1-2): DSGVTQTPKHLITATGQRVTLRCSPRSGDLSVYWYQQSLDQGLQFLIQYYNGEERAKGNILERFSAQQFPDLHSELNLSSLELGDSALYFCASSIAGDRGNYGYTFGSGTRLTVV.

The chain has TRBV20-1 and TRBJ2-5; the D call from TCRdb, TRBD2, cannot be confirmed without DNA. Germline V gives CDR1 DFQATT, CDR2 SNEGSKA (reference sequence). The CDR3 sequence is 15 residues long. CDR3 loop: CSATRTSGGAETQYF.